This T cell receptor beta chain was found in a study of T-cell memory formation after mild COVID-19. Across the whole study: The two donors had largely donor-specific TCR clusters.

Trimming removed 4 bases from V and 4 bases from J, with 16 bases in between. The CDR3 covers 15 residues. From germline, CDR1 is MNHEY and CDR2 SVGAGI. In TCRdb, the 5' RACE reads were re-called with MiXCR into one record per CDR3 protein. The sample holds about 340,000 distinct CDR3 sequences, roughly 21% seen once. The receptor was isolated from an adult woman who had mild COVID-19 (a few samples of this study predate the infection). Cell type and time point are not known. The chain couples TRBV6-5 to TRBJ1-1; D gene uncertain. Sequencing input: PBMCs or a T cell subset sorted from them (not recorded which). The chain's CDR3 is CASSSSGKLGTEAFF. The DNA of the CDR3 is TGTGCCAGCAGTTCCTCCGGGAAGCTTGGCACTGAAGCTTTCTTT.